This T cell receptor beta chain was profiled in a study of chemoradiotherapy in HPV16-positive cancers. Over chemoradiotherapy, repertoires were sampled more than once. Sequencing used immunoSEQ multiplex PCR; TCRdb keeps in-frame clones, though not all of them. Among over 10,000 clones, 70% to 90% were seen once, and the ten largest hold 4.5% to 6.5%. Sequences were derived from blood, sampled from a patient who underwent chemoradiotherapy. This receptor was obtained from a human donor with HPV-associated anogenital cancer.

The DNA for the CDR3 is TGTGCCTGGCGACGGCTCTCTGGAAACACCATATATTTT. Translating it yields CAWRRLSGNTIYF. The chain employs TRBV30 and TRBJ1-3, with D uncertain. Germline-derived CDR1 and CDR2 are GTSNPN and SVGIG (reference sequence). The CDR3 contains 13 residues. The V and J ends lost 5 bases and 0 bases respectively, with 8 bases between them.